This TCR beta chain was sequenced in a study of blood T cell repertoires in COVID-19. Background on the study: Samples of COVID-19 (acute and convalescent) were obtained from the United States, Italy and Spain. T cells, B-cell-depleted T cells, or PBMCs provided the cDNA or gDNA that served as material.

In the original analysis: Estimation of nucleated cell counts relied on the amplification of reference gene primers. Assay used: immunoSEQ multiplex PCR; TCRdb lists only in-frame clones, some missing. V and J calls and clone size are those listed in that table; D and trimming were worked out from the DNA. The repertoire holds 92,000 or so clones, about 78% seen once, with roughly 14% in the top ten. The sequence was collected from a woman aged 80 or older with acute or convalescent COVID-19. Specimen: peripheral blood.

The chain's CDR3 is CASSLTGTGGEKLFF. The CDR3 region has the DNA TGTGCCAGCAGCCTGACCGGGACAGGGGGTGAAAAACTGTTTTTT. This chain uses TRBV9 with TRBJ1-4, with 11 positions matching TRBD1. The CDR3 contains 15 residues. The V segment lost 4 bases and the J segment 7 bases; nucleotides outside the gene matches: 6. CDR1 is SGDLS and CDR2 is YYNGEE in the germline V gene.